A selection of T cell receptor beta chains follows, all from one sample in a study of OX40 agonist ivuxolimab in advanced cancers. Sequencing was performed with immunoSEQ multiplex PCR; in TCRdb, only in-frame clones are kept and a portion is missing. The sample has about 98,000 clones, about 92% seen once. The sample consisted of CD4+ or CD8+ T cells sorted from blood, taken in a trial of the OX40 agonist ivuxolimab. Every receptor here comes from an adult with an advanced solid tumor such as melanoma, head and neck, liver or kidney cancer. Each CDR3 is given without its conserved first and last residue. The order of the fields is J gene, V gene, clone size, CDR3 protein. Clone size is stated in some rows and not others, as once, few, many or a class when expanded.

J gene: TRBJ1-2; V gene: TRBV7-3; clone size: NA; CDR3 protein: ASSSPGRDFDGYT
J gene: TRBJ2-4; V gene: TRBV2; clone size: NA; CDR3 protein: ASAGTGEDIQY
J gene: TRBJ2-1; V gene: TRBV6-1; clone size: NA; CDR3 protein: ASSMRGLSYNEQF
J gene: TRBJ1-5; V gene: TRBV19; clone size: once; CDR3 protein: ASSISGNSNQPQH
J gene: TRBJ2-2; V gene: TRBV10-3; clone size: NA; CDR3 protein: AITGTQNTGELF
J gene: TRBJ2-1; V gene: TRBV11-3; clone size: NA; CDR3 protein: ASSLDRVAPYNEQF
J gene: TRBJ1-4; V gene: TRBV19; clone size: NA; CDR3 protein: ASSIGTNEKLF
J gene: TRBJ2-1; V gene: TRBV30; clone size: NA; CDR3 protein: AWNSGPRGGEQF
J gene: TRBJ1-5; V gene: TRBV7-2; clone size: NA; CDR3 protein: ASSLSSGYSNQPQH
J gene: TRBJ2-1; V gene: TRBV6-6; clone size: NA; CDR3 protein: ASSYSGLANEQF
J gene: TRBJ1-4; V gene: TRBV28; clone size: NA; CDR3 protein: ASSSSQGFEEKLF
J gene: TRBJ2-1; V gene: TRBV5-1; clone size: NA; CDR3 protein: ASSLLASGGAGEQF
J gene: TRBJ1-1; V gene: TRBV20-1; clone size: NA; CDR3 protein: SHTSYTEAF
J gene: TRBJ1-2; V gene: TRBV27; clone size: NA; CDR3 protein: ASSRMRRETDGYT
J gene: TRBJ2-5; V gene: TRBV7-6; clone size: NA; CDR3 protein: ASSLTHQETQY
J gene: TRBJ1-5; V gene: TRBV6-6; clone size: NA; CDR3 protein: ASSKTGGEGQPQH
J gene: TRBJ2-5; V gene: TRBV2; clone size: once; CDR3 protein: ASSEWGGQETQY